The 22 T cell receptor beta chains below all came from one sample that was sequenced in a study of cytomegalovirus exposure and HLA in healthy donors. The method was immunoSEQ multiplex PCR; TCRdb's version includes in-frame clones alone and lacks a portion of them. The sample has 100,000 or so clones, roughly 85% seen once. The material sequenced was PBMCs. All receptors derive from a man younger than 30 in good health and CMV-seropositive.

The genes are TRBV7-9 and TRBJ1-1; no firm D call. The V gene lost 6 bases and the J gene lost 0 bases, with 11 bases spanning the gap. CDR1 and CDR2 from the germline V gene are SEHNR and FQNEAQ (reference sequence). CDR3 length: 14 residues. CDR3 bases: TGTGCCAGCAGTTTTCATAGCATGAACACTGAAGCTTTCTTT. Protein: CASSFHSMNTEAFF.

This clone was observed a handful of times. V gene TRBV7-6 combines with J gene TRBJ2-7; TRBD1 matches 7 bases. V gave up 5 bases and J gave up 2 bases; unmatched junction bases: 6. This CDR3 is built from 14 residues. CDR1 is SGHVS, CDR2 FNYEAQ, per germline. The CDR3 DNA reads TGTGCCAGCAGCCCCCGGGACAGTACCTACGAGCAGTACTTC. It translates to CASSPRDSTYEQYF.

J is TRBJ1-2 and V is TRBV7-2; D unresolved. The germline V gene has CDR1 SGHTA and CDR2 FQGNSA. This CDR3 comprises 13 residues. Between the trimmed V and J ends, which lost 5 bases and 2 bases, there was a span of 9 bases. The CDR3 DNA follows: TGTGCCAGCAGCCCCTTTCTCAACTATGGCTACACCTTC. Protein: CASSPFLNYGYTF.

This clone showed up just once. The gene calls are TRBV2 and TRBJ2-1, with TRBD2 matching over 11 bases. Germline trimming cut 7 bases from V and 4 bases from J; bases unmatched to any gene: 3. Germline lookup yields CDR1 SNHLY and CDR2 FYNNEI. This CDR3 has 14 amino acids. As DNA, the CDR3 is TGTGCCAGCAAGGGACTAGCGGATTACAATGAGCAGTTCTTC. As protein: CASKGLADYNEQFF.

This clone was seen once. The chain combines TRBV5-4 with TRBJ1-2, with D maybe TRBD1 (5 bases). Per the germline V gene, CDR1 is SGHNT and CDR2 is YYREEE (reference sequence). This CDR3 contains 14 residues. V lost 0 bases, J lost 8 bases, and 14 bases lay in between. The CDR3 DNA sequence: TGTGCCAGCAGCTTGGCCGGGAGGGGATCAGGCTACACCTTC. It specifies CASSLAGRGSGYTF. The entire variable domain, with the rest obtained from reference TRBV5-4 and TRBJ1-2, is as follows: ETGVTQSPTHLIKTRGQQVTLRCSSQSGHNTVSWYQQALGQGPQFIFQYYREEENGRGNFPPRFSGLQFPNYSSELNVNALELDDSALYLCASSLAGRGSGYTFGSGTRLTVV.

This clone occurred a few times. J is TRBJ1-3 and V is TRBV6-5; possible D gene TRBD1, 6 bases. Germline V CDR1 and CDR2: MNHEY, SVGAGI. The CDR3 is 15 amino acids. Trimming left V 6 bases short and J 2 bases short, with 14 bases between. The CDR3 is CASSAGGAPGNTIYF. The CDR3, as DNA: TGTGCCAGCAGCGCCGGGGGGGCGCCTGGAAACACCATATATTTT.

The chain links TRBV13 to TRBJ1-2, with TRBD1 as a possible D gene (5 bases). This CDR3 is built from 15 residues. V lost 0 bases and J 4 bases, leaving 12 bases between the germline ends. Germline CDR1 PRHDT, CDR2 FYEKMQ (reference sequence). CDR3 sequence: CASSLGAGGTYGYTF. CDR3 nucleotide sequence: TGTGCCAGCAGCTTAGGCGCCGGGGGTACCTATGGCTACACCTTC.

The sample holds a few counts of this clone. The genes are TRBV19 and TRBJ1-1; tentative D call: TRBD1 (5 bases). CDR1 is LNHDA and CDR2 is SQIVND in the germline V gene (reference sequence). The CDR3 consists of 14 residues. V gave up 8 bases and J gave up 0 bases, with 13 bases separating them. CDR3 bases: TGTGCCAGTTTTAAGACAGCTTTGAACACTGAAGCTTTCTTT. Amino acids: CASFKTALNTEAFF.

The CDR3 region has the DNA TGTGCCAGCAGTTTAGGACTAGGAGATACGCAGTATTTT. Translation: CASSLGLGDTQYF. This chain connects TRBV27 to TRBJ2-3, with TRBD2 matching 7 bases. Germline V gene lookup returns CDR1 MNHEY and CDR2 SMNVEV (reference sequence). The CDR3 is made up of 13 amino acids. V lost 2 bases, J lost 5 bases, and 1 base stayed unmatched.

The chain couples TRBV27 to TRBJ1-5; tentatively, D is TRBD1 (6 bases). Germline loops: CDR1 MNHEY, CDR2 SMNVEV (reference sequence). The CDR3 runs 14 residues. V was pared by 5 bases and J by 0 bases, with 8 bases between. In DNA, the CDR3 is TGTGCCAGCAGTCAGACAGGTAGCAATCAGCCCCAGCATTTT. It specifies CASSQTGSNQPQHF.

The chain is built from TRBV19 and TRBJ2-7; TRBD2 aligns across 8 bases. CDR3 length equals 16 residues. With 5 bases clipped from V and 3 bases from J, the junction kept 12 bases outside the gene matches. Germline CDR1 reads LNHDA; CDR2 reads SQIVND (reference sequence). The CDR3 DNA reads TGTGCCAGTAGTTCGGGGGGGAGGGCCCGTATCTACGAGCAGTACGTC. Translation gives CASSSGGRARIYEQYV.

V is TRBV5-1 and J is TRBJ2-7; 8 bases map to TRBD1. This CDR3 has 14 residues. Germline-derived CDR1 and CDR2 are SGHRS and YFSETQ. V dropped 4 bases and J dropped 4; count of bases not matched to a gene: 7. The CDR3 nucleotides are TGCGCCAGCAGCCCACGGACAGGGTCTTACGAGCAGTACGTC. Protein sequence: CASSPRTGSYEQYV.

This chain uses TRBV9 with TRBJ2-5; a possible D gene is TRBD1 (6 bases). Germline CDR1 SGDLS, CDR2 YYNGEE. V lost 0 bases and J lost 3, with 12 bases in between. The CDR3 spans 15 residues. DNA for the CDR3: TGTGCCAGCAGCGTAGCCCCGAACAGGGAAGAGACCCAGTACTTC. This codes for CASSVAPNREETQYF.

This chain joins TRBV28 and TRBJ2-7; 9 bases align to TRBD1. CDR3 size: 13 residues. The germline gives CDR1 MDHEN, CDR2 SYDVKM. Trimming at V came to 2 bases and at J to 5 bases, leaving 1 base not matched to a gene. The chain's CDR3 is CASSLGQGNEQYV. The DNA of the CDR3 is TGTGCCAGCAGTTTAGGACAGGGGAACGAGCAGTACGTC.

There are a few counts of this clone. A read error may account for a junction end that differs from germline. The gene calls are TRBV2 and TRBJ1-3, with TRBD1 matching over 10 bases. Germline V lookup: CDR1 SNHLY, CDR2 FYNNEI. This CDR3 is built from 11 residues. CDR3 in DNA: TGTGCCAGCAGTAACGACAGGGGGCATTCATTT. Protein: CASSNDRGHSF.

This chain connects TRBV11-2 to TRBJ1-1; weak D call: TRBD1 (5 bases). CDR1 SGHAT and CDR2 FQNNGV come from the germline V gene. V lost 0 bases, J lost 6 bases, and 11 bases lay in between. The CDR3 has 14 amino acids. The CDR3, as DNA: TGTGCCAGCAGCTTAGATCAGGGATGGGCTGAAGCTTTCTTT. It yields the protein CASSLDQGWAEAFF.

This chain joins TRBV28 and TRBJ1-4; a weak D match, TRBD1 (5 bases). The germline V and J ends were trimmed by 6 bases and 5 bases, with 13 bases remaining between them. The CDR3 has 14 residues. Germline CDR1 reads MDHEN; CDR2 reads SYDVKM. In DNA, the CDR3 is TGTGCCAGCAGCCAGCACCGGGGGAATGAAAAACTGTTTTTT. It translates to CASSQHRGNEKLFF.

This CDR3 reads CASSLGLAGGDEQYF. The CDR3 nucleotides are TGTGCCAGCAGCTTGGGGCTAGCGGGAGGAGACGAGCAGTACTTC. The chain couples TRBV5-6 to TRBJ2-7, with TRBD2 identical over 11 bases. The CDR3 is made up of 15 amino acids. Germline CDR1 and CDR2: SGHDT and YYEEEE. The J segment lost 5 bases and the V segment lost 0 bases, leaving 4 bases of the junction unmatched.

The CDR3 nucleotides are TGTGCCAGCAGTTTATCGGGCACAGGCCGGGAGCTGTTTTTT. Its translation: CASSLSGTGRELFF. The chain joins TRBV27 to TRBJ2-2, with TRBD1 as a possible D gene (5 bases). V shed 0 bases and J shed 9 bases, with 11 bases lying between them. The CDR3 spans 14 residues. In germline, CDR1 is MNHEY, CDR2 SMNVEV (reference sequence).

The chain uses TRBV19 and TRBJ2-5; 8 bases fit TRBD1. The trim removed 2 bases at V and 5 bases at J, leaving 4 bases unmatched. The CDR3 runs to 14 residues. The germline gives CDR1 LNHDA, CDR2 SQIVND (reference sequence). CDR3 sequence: CASSIQGAGETQYF. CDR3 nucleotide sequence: TGTGCCAGTAGTATACAGGGGGCTGGGGAGACCCAGTACTTC.

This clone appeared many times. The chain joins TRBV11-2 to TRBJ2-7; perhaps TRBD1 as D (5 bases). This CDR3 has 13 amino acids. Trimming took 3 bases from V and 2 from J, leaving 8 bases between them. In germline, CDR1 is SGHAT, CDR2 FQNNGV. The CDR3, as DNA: TGTGCCAGCAGCTTCAGACAGACCTACGAGCAGTACGTC. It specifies CASSFRQTYEQYV.

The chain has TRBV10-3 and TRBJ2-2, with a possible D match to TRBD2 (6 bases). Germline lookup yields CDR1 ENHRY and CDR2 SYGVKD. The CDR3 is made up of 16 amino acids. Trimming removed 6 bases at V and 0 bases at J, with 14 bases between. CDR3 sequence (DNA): TGTGCCATCAGGGCTTCGGGGGTTACGAACACCGGGGAGCTGTTTTTT. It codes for CAIRASGVTNTGELFF.